This T cell receptor beta chain emerged from a study of blood T cell repertoires in COVID-19 (dated by TCRdb to about 2020). Notes on the research overall: Samples covering the acute and convalescent phases of COVID-19 were provided by collaborators in the United States, Italy and Spain. The material from the prospective study consisted of cDNA or gDNA derived from T cells, B-cell-depleted T cells, or PBMCs. Deeply sampled blood TCRbeta repertoires from subjects exposed to, actively infected with, or recovered from COVID-19 were included in the dataset. The repertoires were released in a freely available public database intended as a resource for research on the immune response to SARS-CoV-2. The sample metadata nearly always contained a de-identified subject ID, COVID-19 status, age in years and sex. Where HLA class I and class II types were available, the types were taken from metadata supplied by the sample provider, not from assay-based typing. Samples came from the ongoing ImmuneRACE study (first 160 participants) plus 1,254 subjects from 6 global collaborators.

The collaborating institutions used their own protocols to collect whole blood in K2EDTA tubes. For TCRbeta analysis, collaborators shipped samples in one of three forms: frozen whole blood, isolated PBMCs, or DNA extracted from either of those sample types. The immunoSEQ Assay, a bias-controlled multiplex PCR, was used to amplify TCRbeta CDR3 regions from genomic DNA. In the paper's pipeline: Nucleated cell counts per sample were estimated from amplification of reference gene primers within the assay. Sequence reads were collapsed and filtered to measure the absolute abundance of every unique TCRbeta CDR3 rearrangement. For each sample, productive Simpson clonality was calculated as the square root of Simpson's diversity index over productive rearrangements. TCRdb holds this immuneACCESS table with in-frame rearrangements only. Some clones are missing; in checked studies, unresolved V genes explain under half, and the rest has no known cause. From that table come the V and J calls and clone size; the DNA was used to work out D and trimming. Recorded for this sample are about 400,000 clones; around 89% of them occurred a single time. The ten most abundant clones make up more than 4% of the sample.

What the study reported, not specific to this receptor: The amount of clinical and demographic metadata varied by source and participant and was provided uncurated.

CDR1 and CDR2 are read off the germline V gene as ENHRY and SYGVKD. V was cut back by 3 bases and J by 0 bases, leaving a gap of 12 bases between them. CDR3 length: 17 amino acids, cysteine to phenylalanine. Just CDR3 DNA is preserved here, 51 bases in frame from base 1. This clone was recorded only once. No antigen is known for it. The input lacks base qualities; no much larger clone sits a single base away. The receptor was isolated from a woman aged 25-40 years with acute or convalescent COVID-19. The chain is encoded by TRBV10-3 joined to TRBJ2-6; TRBD2 is a weak D gene call, 5 bases matching. Sequencing used peripheral blood. The DNA sequence reads TGTGCCATCAGTGAAACCGGGGTTGTCTCTGGGGCCAACGTCCTGACTTTC. Translated, this gives CAISETGVVSGANVLTF.